These T cell receptor beta chains were read from a single sample in a study of PD-1 blockade in classical Hodgkin lymphoma. The data were produced by immunoSEQ multiplex PCR, yet TCRdb's version contains in-frame clones alone and is incomplete. The sample lists roughly 28,000 clones; about four fifths were seen once. The source material was peripheral blood mononuclear cells (PBMCs), sampled before the fourth cycle of nivolumab. Receptors originate from a human donor with classical Hodgkin lymphoma. The CDR3 runs from the conserved cysteine through the conserved F or W. Each record gives: D gene, J gene, V gene, clone size, CDR3 DNA, CDR3 protein. A D gene is named only where the DNA matches it firmly. Where a row states a size, it is once, few, many or the class of an expanded clone; other rows omit it.

>TRBD2|TRBJ2-7|TRBV27|NA
TGTGCCAGCAGTCATTCCGGGACTAGCGGGGAGTTATACGAGCAGTACTTC
CASSHSGTSGELYEQYF
>TRBD1|TRBJ1-3|TRBV2|NA
TGTGCCAGCACCCCGGACAGGGCTGGAAACACCATATATTTT
CASTPDRAGNTIYF
>NA|TRBJ1-6|TRBV19|NA
TGTGCCAGTAGTATTGAGTGGGAGGATAATTCACCCCTCCACTTT
CASSIEWEDNSPLHF
>NA|TRBJ1-2|TRBV4-1|NA
TGCGCCAGCAGCCAAGAGCCAGGAAACTATGGCTACACCTTC
CASSQEPGNYGYTF
>TRBD2|TRBJ2-5|TRBV11-2|few
TGTGCCAGCTTGGGGCGGCGGGGGGCCCAGTACTTC
CASLGRRGAQYF
>TRBD1|TRBJ2-1|TRBV5-1|NA
TGCGCCAGCAGCTTAACAGGGGGTGACTACAATGAGCAGTTCTTC
CASSLTGGDYNEQFF
>NA|TRBJ2-1|TRBV2|NA
TGTGCCAGCAGTGAAGCGTCGTGGGGCGGTAGCTCCTACAATGAGCAGTTCTTC
CASSEASWGGSSYNEQFF
>NA|TRBJ1-3|TRBV19|NA
TGTGCCAGTAGCCTCCCCGGGACTGGAAACACCATATATTTT
CASSLPGTGNTIYF
>TRBD1|TRBJ1-5|TRBV6-1|medium-sized
TGTGCCAGCAGTGACGACAGGGGGCAGCCCCAGCATTTT
CASSDDRGQPQHF
>NA|TRBJ1-1|TRBV29-1|NA
TGCAGCGTTCGGCCCATGAACACTGAAGCTTTCTTT
CSVRPMNTEAFF
>NA|TRBJ1-5|TRBV6-6|NA
TGTGCCAGCAGTTACTCGAACGGTCAGCCCCAGCATTTT
CASSYSNGQPQHF
>NA|TRBJ2-3|TRBV11-1|NA
TGTGCCAGCAGCTCCCGCCGTACGCAGTATTTT
CASSSRRTQYF
>NA|TRBJ2-3|TRBV9|NA
TGTGCCAGCACGGGTGATGGGAGCACAGATACGCAGTATTTT
CASTGDGSTDTQYF
>NA|TRBJ2-3|TRBV6-5|NA
TGTGCCAGCAGCCAACCGGGACAAGTAACAGATACGCAGTATTTT
CASSQPGQVTDTQYF
>TRBD1|TRBJ1-2|TRBV18|NA
TGTGCCAGCTCAGAGGACAGGGTATACTTTGGCTACACCTTC
CASSEDRVYFGYTF
>NA|TRBJ2-3|TRBV9|NA
TGTGCCAGCAGCCCCGGGCAGCCTGTTGGCGCAGATACGCAGTATTTT
CASSPGQPVGADTQYF
>NA|TRBJ1-5|TRBV7-8|NA
TGTGCCAGCAGCTCGGCGGGGACGAATCAGCCCCAGCATTTT
CASSSAGTNQPQHF
>TRBD1|TRBJ1-2|TRBV6-5|NA
TGTGCCAGCAGTGGGACAGGCGTATGGGGCTACACCTTC
CASSGTGVWGYTF
>NA|TRBJ2-1|TRBV4-2|NA
TGTGCCAGCAGCCAAGACGCCTGGACCGATAACCTCTACAATGAGCAGTTCTTC
CASSQDAWTDNLYNEQFF
>NA|TRBJ2-5|TRBV7-2|NA
TGTGCCAGCAGCCCCGCAGTGGACCAAGAGACCCAGTACTTC
CASSPAVDQETQYF
>NA|TRBJ1-6|TRBV6-4|NA
TGTGCCAGCAGTGACTCAACTGGGGGCAGCTCACCCCTCCACTTT
CASSDSTGGSSPLHF
>NA|TRBJ2-7|TRBV29-1|NA
TGCAGCGGAACACCGGGGGGCGACGAGCAGTACTTC
CSGTPGGDEQYF
>NA|TRBJ1-6|TRBV9|once
TGTGCCAGCAGCGTAGATTCCAGGGTTAATTCACCCCTCCACTTT
CASSVDSRVNSPLHF
>NA|TRBJ1-5|TRBV18|once
TGTGCCAGCTCACCACGTGTCGGGGCCGATCAGCCCCAGCATTTT
CASSPRVGADQPQHF
>TRBD1|TRBJ1-2|TRBV5-6|NA
TGTGCCAGCAGAGGGACAGGGGGAACCTACTATGGCTACACCTTC
CASRGTGGTYYGYTF
>NA|TRBJ2-2|TRBV28|NA
TGTGCCAGCAGTTTACCCGGAGGAGACACCGGGGAGCTGTTTTTT
CASSLPGGDTGELFF
>TRBD1|TRBJ2-7|TRBV7-2|once
TGTGCCAGCAGCCGAGATCCAGGGGGTACCACCTACGAGCAGTACTTC
CASSRDPGGTTYEQYF
>NA|TRBJ1-2|TRBV29-1|NA
TGCAGCGTTACTACAGGCCCCTATGGCTACACCTTC
CSVTTGPYGYTF
>NA|TRBJ1-2|TRBV7-3|NA
TGTGCCAGCAGCTTAGGGGGTTTGGGGACGTCTGGCTATGGCTACACCTTC
CASSLGGLGTSGYGYTF
>NA|TRBJ1-1|TRBV5-6|NA
TGTGCCAGCAGCTTGGGAAGGGGGTACACTGAAGCTTTCTTT
CASSLGRGYTEAFF
>NA|TRBJ1-5|TRBV19|NA
TGTGCCAGTAGCATCGCCCGGTGGCTGATTAGCAATCAGCCCCAGCATTTT
CASSIARWLISNQPQHF
>NA|TRBJ2-7|TRBV9|NA
TGTGCCAGCAGTCGTAGAGGGCAAACCTACGAGCAGTACTTC
CASSRRGQTYEQYF
>NA|TRBJ2-7|TRBV4-3|NA
TGCGCCAGCAGCCAAGACGGAGGGGTCCAAGACGAGCAGTACTTC
CASSQDGGVQDEQYF
>TRBD1|TRBJ1-1|TRBV28|NA
TGTGCCAGCAGCATCCCTGGACAGGGGGATAAGGGAGCTTTCTTT
CASSIPGQGDKGAFF
>NA|TRBJ1-2|TRBV6-6|NA
TGTGCCAGCAGTTACTGGCGGGGCGGGAATGGCTACACCTTC
CASSYWRGGNGYTF
>NA|TRBJ2-3|TRBV5-1|NA
TGCGCCAGCAGCTTGGCCGGACGGCGCATGGATACGCAGTATTTT
CASSLAGRRMDTQYF
>NA|TRBJ2-3|TRBV6-1|NA
TGTGCCAGCAGGACACCACCGGATACGCAGTATTTT
CASRTPPDTQYF
>NA|TRBJ1-6|TRBV7-9|few
TGTGCCAGCAGCTTAGGACTCGGGGATTCACCCCTCCACTTT
CASSLGLGDSPLHF
>NA|TRBJ2-1|TRBV6-4|NA
TGTGCCAGCAGTGACTCGAGTCGGGGCTCCTACAATGAGCAGTTCTTC
CASSDSSRGSYNEQFF
>NA|TRBJ2-7|TRBV11-3|NA
TGTGCCAGCAGCCCAGCCGGCTACGAGCAGTACTTC
CASSPAGYEQYF
>NA|TRBJ2-1|TRBV10-2|NA
TGCGCCAGCAGTGGGGGGCACGAGCAGTTCTTC
CASSGGHEQFF
>TRBD2|TRBJ2-5|TRBV2|NA
TGTGCCACAGGGAGGGCGGTGGAGACCCAGTACTTC
CATGRAVETQYF
>TRBD1|TRBJ2-6|TRBV19|NA
TGTGCCAGTAGTCCCTGGACAGGGCCTGGTGCCAACGTCCTGACTTTC
CASSPWTGPGANVLTF
>NA|TRBJ1-2|TRBV4-1|NA
TGCGCCAGCAGCCAAGGACACGAAGGGGGCTATGGCTACACCTTC
CASSQGHEGGYGYTF
>NA|TRBJ1-5|TRBV5-1|NA
TGCGCCAGCAGCTTGACCCTCAATCAGCCCCAGCATTTT
CASSLTLNQPQHF
>TRBD1|TRBJ2-7|TRBV7-6|NA
TGTGCCAGCAGCTTAGCGTCTACAGGGGTCTACGAGCAGTACTTC
CASSLASTGVYEQYF
>TRBD1|TRBJ1-1|TRBV28|NA
TGTGCCAGCAGGGGACAGGGGAGAACTGAAGCTTTCTTT
CASRGQGRTEAFF
>TRBD2|TRBJ2-3|TRBV7-2|NA
TGTGCCAGCAGCTTAGTAGCGGGGGGAAACACAGATACGCAGTATTTT
CASSLVAGGNTDTQYF
>NA|TRBJ1-2|TRBV5-5|NA
TGTGCCAGCAGCTATCAGGGAACAACCAACTATGGCTACACCTTC
CASSYQGTTNYGYTF
>TRBD2|TRBJ2-7|TRBV2|few
TGTGCCAGCAGTGATCAGGGTAAGGGACTACGCGAGCAGTACTTC
CASSDQGKGLREQYF
>NA|TRBJ2-5|TRBV25-1|NA
TGTGCCAGCAGTCCCGGGGTTCAGACCCAGTACTTC
CASSPGVQTQYF
>NA|TRBJ2-7|TRBV6-5|NA
TGTGCCAGCAGTTACTCGAATATAAGGGTCCACGAGCAGTACTTC
CASSYSNIRVHEQYF
>NA|TRBJ2-3|TRBV15|few
TGTGCCACCAGCAGAGATCAGGGGGGGGGCCCAGATACGCAGTATTTT
CATSRDQGGGPDTQYF
>NA|TRBJ1-4|TRBV4-1|NA
TGCGCCAGCAGCCAAGATTGGGGCGGGGTGGGTGAAAAACTGTTTTTT
CASSQDWGGVGEKLFF
>NA|TRBJ2-7|TRBV18|NA
TGTGCCAGCTCACTTCGACTGGACCAATACGAGCAGTACTTC
CASSLRLDQYEQYF
>TRBD1|TRBJ1-2|TRBV7-2|NA
TGTGCCAGCAGCACGCGTACAGGGGGTGATGAAGGCTACACCTTC
CASSTRTGGDEGYTF
>TRBD1|TRBJ1-5|TRBV9|NA
TGTGCCAGCAGCGCCGGACAGGGAAGAAGCAATCAGCCCCAGCATTTT
CASSAGQGRSNQPQHF